This T cell receptor (beta chain) originates from a study of T cells expressing NK-cell markers. Study-wide results and caveats: It remained uncertain whether the expanded NKG2C+ T cell clones were specific for HCMV antigens. These same clonotypes (in several donors) also led the CD3+CD56-NKG2C+ fraction.

TCRdb reprocessed the 5' RACE reads; each CDR3 protein has one entry and no DNA is given. The clone table shows 500,000 to 700,000 distinct CDR3 sequences, with the ten largest holding approximately 3.6%. Note on this clonotype: Its cognate antigen is unknown.

Input material: blood T cells: a sorted CD56 or NKG2C T cell subset, CD4+ or CD8+ T cells, or bulk PBMC T cells (not recorded which). The receptor was derived from a man between 18 and 29 years old in good health.

The CDR3 sequence: CSALGLNTEAFF. The chain joins TRBV20-1 to TRBJ1-1. Germline values: CDR1 DFQATT, CDR2 SNEGSKA (reference sequence). There are 12 residues in the CDR3.